Included here is one TCR beta chain sequence, with context. This library used roughly 0.4 ug RNA and molecular barcoded adaptors spanning alpha/delta and beta/gamma chains. MiXCR, run by TCRdb on the reads, gives a single entry per CDR3 protein. The sample shows tens of thousands of distinct CDR3 sequences, about 20% of them seen only once. These data originate in a study of read filtering for tumor transcriptome and immune sequencing. The sequence derives from a donor over 35 with multiple myeloma. Sequenced input: a population of CD138-negative cells sorted from bone marrow.

The CDR3 nucleotides are TGCGCCAGCAGCCATGGAGCGGGACTCGTTACAGATACGCAGTATTTT. Amino acid sequence: CASSHGAGLVTDTQYF. The chain combines TRBV4-1 with TRBJ2-3; 7 bases fit TRBD2. The CDR3 contains 16 residues. Germline trimming cut 3 bases from V and 3 bases from J; bases unmatched to any gene: 9. Germline CDR1 MGHRA, CDR2 YSYEKL.